What follows is one T cell receptor beta chain and its context. CDR3 length equals 13 residues. The germline CDR1 and CDR2 sequences are SGHTA and FQGNSA. The V gene lost 1 base and the J gene lost 8 bases, with 9 bases spanning the gap. The sample comes from a study of OX40 agonist ivuxolimab in advanced cancers. Study overall: Two patients with cutaneous melanoma and one with hepatocellular carcinoma, three in total, showed partial responses.

Using immunoSEQ multiplex PCR, the repertoire was profiled, and TCRdb retains in-frame clones only, with some absent. This sample yields almost 80,000 clones, of which 84% are seen a single time; around 0.45% belongs to the top ten. Sample: CD4+ or CD8+ T cells sorted from blood, taken in a trial of the OX40 agonist ivuxolimab. This TCR came from an adult with an advanced solid tumor such as melanoma, head and neck, liver or kidney cancer. The chain combines TRBV7-2 with TRBJ1-5; D not certain. The DNA for the CDR3 is TGTGCCAGCAGCTTAGTTAGCTCAAAGCCCCAGCATTTT. As protein: CASSLVSSKPQHF.